This entry lists 14 T cell receptor beta chains sequenced from one sample in a study of blood T cell repertoires in COVID-19. Clones were read by immunoSEQ multiplex PCR, and TCRdb kept only the in-frame ones, dropping some. The sample holds about 350,000 clones, roughly nine tenths seen once. Sequencing was performed on PBMCs or T cells enriched from blood (not recorded which). All receptors come from a woman in her 30s who had recovered from COVID-19.

V usage is TRBV6-1 and J usage is TRBJ1-5; D is perhaps TRBD1 (5 bases). Trimming left V 2 bases short and J 6 bases short, with 17 bases between. This CDR3 region has 16 residues. From germline, CDR1 is MNHNS and CDR2 SASEGT. CDR3 in DNA: TGTGCCAGCAGTGAACCTAGGTCAGGGTTTTTTCAGCCCCAGCATTTT. This encodes CASSEPRSGFFQPQHF.

The chain links TRBV4-1 to TRBJ1-1; D uncertain. Trimming removed 1 base from V and 2 bases from J, with 8 bases in between. Per the germline V gene, CDR1 is MGHRA and CDR2 is YSYEKL. There are 14 residues in the CDR3. CDR3 residues: CASSQVPGNTEAFF. CDR3 in DNA: TGCGCCAGCAGCCAAGTACCAGGTAACACTGAAGCTTTCTTT.

V usage is TRBV15 and J usage is TRBJ1-1; possibly TRBD1 for D (5 bases). V shed 0 bases and J shed 1 base, with 18 bases lying between them. This CDR3 is 18 amino acids long. Germline CDR1 and CDR2: LNHNV and YYDKDF (reference sequence). CDR3 region: CATSRDSAPGGRNTEAFF. As DNA, the CDR3 is TGTGCCACCAGCAGAGATTCAGCGCCCGGGGGGAGGAACACTGAAGCTTTCTTT.

The J gene is TRBJ2-7, the V gene TRBV28; 7 bases match TRBD1. The germline gives CDR1 MDHEN, CDR2 SYDVKM. This CDR3 contains 13 residues. The V segment lost 6 bases and the J segment 4 bases; nucleotides outside the gene matches: 6. The CDR3 is CASSGQVYYEQYF. For the CDR3, the DNA is TGTGCCAGCAGCGGACAGGTTTATTACGAGCAGTACTTC.

The CDR3 coding sequence is TGTGCCAGCAGCTTAGGGACAGGGAATGGCTACACCTTC. It encodes CASSLGTGNGYTF. The chain links TRBV11-2 to TRBJ1-2; 8 bases map to TRBD1. The ends lost 1 base at V and 6 bases at J; junction bases unmatched: 1. Germline CDR1 and CDR2: SGHAT and FQNNGV. The CDR3 length is 13 residues.

The count of this clone is one. This sequence joins TRBV6-1 and TRBJ2-5; a weak D match, TRBD1 (5 bases). Deletions cut 2 bases from V and 6 bases from J, with 13 bases between. In germline, CDR1 is MNHNS, CDR2 SASEGT. The CDR3 has 14 residues. DNA for the CDR3: TGTGCCAGCAGTGAAAGGCGGCAGGGAAAGACCCAGTACTTC. Translation gives CASSERRQGKTQYF.

The rearrangement uses TRBV11-2 and TRBJ2-3; 7 bases are a match to TRBD2. V lost 5 bases to trimming and J lost 4 bases; unmatched junction nucleotides: 6. Germline CDR1 and CDR2: SGHAT and FQNNGV. CDR3 length: 14 residues. DNA of the CDR3: TGTGCCAGCAGCCCCGGGGGGACTTCAGATACGCAGTATTTT. As protein: CASSPGGTSDTQYF.

The genes are TRBV27 and TRBJ1-1, with TRBD1 identical over 9 bases. The CDR3 sequence is 15 residues long. Germline V gene data show CDR1 as MNHEY and CDR2 as SMNVEV (reference sequence). Trimming removed 5 bases from V and 4 bases from J; junction bases left unmatched: 8. CDR3 DNA sequence: TGTGCCAGCAGTCTCCTTTCGACAGGGGGCACTGAAGCTTTCTTT. It encodes CASSLLSTGGTEAFF.

The chain links TRBV28 to TRBJ2-1; 8 positions match TRBD2. CDR3 length equals 14 residues. Germline-derived CDR1 and CDR2 are MDHEN and SYDVKM. The ends lost 8 bases at V and 12 bases at J; junction bases unmatched: 15. The CDR3 DNA follows: TGTGCCAGCCGAGGAGTTACGGGGGGGCCGGTGCAGTTCTTC. Its protein product is CASRGVTGGPVQFF.

The chain recombines TRBV18 with TRBJ1-5; 8 nucleotides agree with TRBD1. The germline CDR1 and CDR2 sequences are KGHSH and LQKENI. The V and J ends lost 5 bases and 8 bases, in that order; junction bases with no gene match: 5. This CDR3 contains 13 residues. The DNA for the CDR3 is TGTGCCAGCTCATTGGACAGGGACGAGCCCCAGCATTTT. This sequence encodes CASSLDRDEPQHF.

This clone showed up just once. This chain links TRBV27 with TRBJ1-2; 12 bases fit TRBD1. This CDR3 contains 16 residues. The germline CDR1 and CDR2 sequences are MNHEY and SMNVEV (reference sequence). Trimming at V came to 4 bases and at J to 6 bases, leaving 9 bases not matched to a gene. The CDR3 here is CASSYSPGQGANGYTF. CDR3 DNA: TGTGCCAGCAGTTACAGCCCGGGACAGGGGGCGAATGGCTACACCTTC.

The CDR3 DNA reads as TGTGCCAGCAGTTTGGGCAGGGCCTACGAGCAGTACTTC. This codes for CASSLGRAYEQYF. The chain uses TRBV27 and TRBJ2-7; tentatively, D is TRBD1 (5 bases). CDR1 MNHEY and CDR2 SMNVEV come from the germline V gene (reference sequence). This CDR3 is 13 amino acids long. The V end was cut by 3 bases, the J end by 2 bases, with 8 bases between.

This chain uses TRBV9 with TRBJ2-1; perhaps TRBD2 as D (5 bases). The CDR3 length is 13 residues. V lost 3 bases to trimming and J lost 4 bases, with 8 bases between them. Germline V gene lookup returns CDR1 SGDLS and CDR2 YYNGEE. The CDR3 nucleotides read TGTGCCAGCAGCGCGGGGTCTTACAATGAGCAGTTCTTC. Translated, it gives CASSAGSYNEQFF.

The rearrangement links TRBV4-3 to TRBJ1-2; 7 nucleotides match TRBD1. The junction had 9 bases not matched to a gene; V was cut back by 6 bases and J by 8 bases. CDR1 and CDR2 (germline): LGHNA, YSLEER. The CDR3 extends over 13 amino acids. CDR3 sequence (DNA): TGCGCCAGCAGAGGACAGGAACGAGGGGGCTACACCTTC. Translated, it gives CASRGQERGGYTF.